These 31 T cell receptor beta chains were all obtained from the same sample, sequenced in a study of metastatic and nonmetastatic thyroid tumors. Every patient was untreated before thyroid surgery. TCRdb re-called the PCR reads with MiXCR. This sample has about 48,000 clones, with around 20% found just once. The sequenced sample consisted of blood. The receptors derive from a male donor with papillary thyroid cancer or a benign thyroid nodule (not recorded which). Some clones in this sample may be carry-over from other donors' samples.

The sample holds a few counts of this clone. This chain joins TRBV3-1 and TRBJ2-1; no clear D gene. From germline, CDR1 is LGHDT and CDR2 YNNKEL (reference sequence). The CDR3 is 14 amino acids. Trimming stripped 4 bases from V and 5 bases from J, with 12 bases between. The DNA of the CDR3 is TGTGCCAGCAGCCTCGCATCTCCCCACAATGAGCAGTTCTTC. This gives the protein CASSLASPHNEQFF.

This clone was seen at least ten times. The CDR3 here is CASRRLTYEQYF. The CDR3 DNA is TGTGCCAGCAGACGACTGACCTACGAGCAGTACTTC. The chain carries TRBV2 and TRBJ2-7; unclear D gene. Germline values: CDR1 SNHLY, CDR2 FYNNEI. The germline V and J ends were trimmed by 6 bases and 2 bases, with 8 bases remaining between them. This CDR3 contains 12 residues.

The chain recombines TRBV20-1 with TRBJ1-6; D gene unclear. CDR3 length equals 15 residues. Trimming took 3 bases from V and 2 from J, leaving 11 bases between them. Germline-derived CDR1 and CDR2 are DFQATT and SNEGSKA (reference sequence). In DNA, the CDR3 is TGCAGTGCTAGGCTTATACTCCCCTATAATTCACCCCTCCACTTT. Translated: CSARLILPYNSPLHF.

This clone was observed at least ten times. The chain recombines TRBV10-2 with TRBJ1-1, with 9 positions matching TRBD1. The V gene end was trimmed by 6 bases and the J gene end by 7 bases; junction bases not matched to a gene: 6. Germline lookup yields CDR1 WSHSY and CDR2 SAAADI. This CDR3 region has 13 residues. The CDR3 sequence: CASRGTGYNEAFF. In DNA, the CDR3 is TGCGCCAGCAGGGGGACAGGGTATAATGAAGCTTTCTTT.

V is TRBV7-2 and J is TRBJ2-5; 7 nucleotides line up with TRBD1. Unmatched junction bases numbered 3, after V lost 4 bases and J lost 4 bases. The CDR3 length is 13 residues. CDR1 is SGHTA and CDR2 is FQGNSA in the germline V gene. The CDR3 sequence: CASSSGQAETQYF. The CDR3 region has the DNA TGTGCCAGCAGCTCTGGACAGGCAGAGACCCAGTACTTC.

This clone was recorded at least ten times. The chain couples TRBV2 to TRBJ1-3; 8 positions match TRBD1. This CDR3 region has 13 residues. Trimming cost V 10 bases and J 6 bases; bases outside gene matches: 8. From germline, CDR1 is SNHLY and CDR2 FYNNEI. Written as DNA, the CDR3 is TGTGCCAAAACAGGACAGGGAAAAAACACCATATATTTT. Residues: CAKTGQGKNTIYF.

This clone was picked up many times. The V and J genes are TRBV5-4 and TRBJ1-2, with no clear D. This CDR3 is built from 13 residues. Trimming left V 4 bases short and J 8 bases short, with 15 bases between. Germline V gene data show CDR1 as SGHNT and CDR2 as YYREEE (reference sequence). DNA of the CDR3: TGTGCCAGCAGCAACCGGACTGCCCTGGGCTACACCTTC. Residues: CASSNRTALGYTF. Using reference TRBV5-4 and TRBJ1-2 for the parts outside the CDR3, the full variable domain is ETGVTQSPTHLIKTRGQQVTLRCSSQSGHNTVSWYQQALGQGPQFIFQYYREEENGRGNFPPRFSGLQFPNYSSELNVNALELDDSALYLCASSNRTALGYTFGSGTRLTVV.

The chain couples TRBV5-1 to TRBJ1-2, with a possible D match to TRBD1 (5 bases). The CDR3 is made up of 15 amino acids. V lost 5 bases and J 6 bases, leaving 20 bases between the germline ends. Germline CDR1 is SGHRS and CDR2 is YFSETQ. CDR3 DNA: TGCGCCAGCAGTTTTGAGGGGCGCGTCGAAAATGGCTACACCTTC. Its translation: CASSFEGRVENGYTF. Full variable domain (missing parts from reference TRBV5-1 and TRBJ1-2): KAGVTQTPRYLIKTRGQQVTLSCSPISGHRSVSWYQQTPGQGLQFLFEYFSETQRNKGNFPGRFSGRQFSNSRSEMNVSTLELGDSALYLCASSFEGRVENGYTFGSGTRLTVV.

V gene TRBV24-1 combines with J gene TRBJ2-2, with 11 bases identical to TRBD2. Trimming removed 3 bases from V and 4 bases from J; junction bases left unmatched: 9. The CDR3 loop spans 18 amino acids. Germline V lookup: CDR1 KGHDR, CDR2 SFDVKD. CDR3 amino acids: CATSDLDPGLAATGELFF. The CDR3 region has the DNA TGTGCCACCAGTGATCTAGACCCGGGACTAGCGGCCACCGGGGAGCTGTTTTTT.

Points on this clone: A junction boundary mismatches the germline segment, possibly from a read error. The chain employs TRBV6-9 and TRBJ1-6, with TRBD1 matching over 7 bases. The CDR3 totals 13 residues. Germline assignment: CDR1 MNHGY and CDR2 SVAAGI. CDR3 protein: CASSEGANSPLNF. The CDR3 DNA reads as TGCGCCAGCTCAGAGGGGGCTAATTCACCCCTCAACTTT.

The chain links TRBV11-2 to TRBJ2-3; 11 nucleotides agree with TRBD2. Trimming at V came to 6 bases and at J to 0 bases, leaving 11 bases not matched to a gene. Germline CDR1 SGHAT, CDR2 FQNNGV. The CDR3 runs 18 residues. The CDR3 region is CASRRLAGGITSTDTQYF. The CDR3 bases are TGTGCCAGCAGACGTCTAGCGGGAGGCATCACTAGCACAGATACGCAGTATTTT.

The chain has TRBV20-1 and TRBJ2-3, with 7 nucleotides matching TRBD2. The CDR3 sequence is 15 residues long. Germline V gene lookup returns CDR1 DFQATT and CDR2 SNEGSKA (reference sequence). Trimming cost V 0 bases and J 3 bases; bases outside gene matches: 6. The CDR3 reads CSARDLAGETDTQYF. The DNA for the CDR3 is TGCAGTGCTAGAGATCTGGCGGGAGAAACAGATACGCAGTATTTT.

This rearrangement joins TRBV12-3 or TRBV12-4 to TRBJ2-2, with D perhaps matching TRBD1 or TRBD2 (6 bases each). The CDR3 has 16 amino acids. With 3 bases removed from V and 4 bases from J, the gap between germline ends came to 15 bases. The CDR3 loop is CASSFGGLSGTGELFF. CDR3 nucleotide sequence: TGTGCCAGCAGTTTTGGGGGGCTAAGCGGCACCGGGGAGCTGTTTTTT.

The rearrangement links TRBV5-1 to TRBJ2-1, with 13 bases matching TRBD2. J lost 9 bases, V lost 4 bases, and 7 bases had no gene match. The CDR3 runs to 15 residues. The germline V gene encodes CDR1 SGHRS and CDR2 YFSETQ. The CDR3 nucleotides are TGCGCCAGCAGCAAGACTAGCGGGGGGTCGAGTGAGCAGTTCTTC. It yields the protein CASSKTSGGSSEQFF.

This clone was found many times. The V gene is TRBV5-1, the J gene TRBJ2-3, with D perhaps matching TRBD1 or TRBD2 (5 bases each). CDR3 length: 14 amino acids. Germline V gene data show CDR1 as SGHRS and CDR2 as YFSETQ. Trimming took off 5 bases at V and 4 bases at J, with 14 bases between the two ends. This CDR3 reads CASRLQGAPDTQYF. As DNA, the CDR3 is TGCGCCAGCAGATTGCAGGGAGCCCCAGATACGCAGTATTTT. The whole variable domain, remainder taken from reference TRBV5-1 and TRBJ2-3, is KAGVTQTPRYLIKTRGQQVTLSCSPISGHRSVSWYQQTPGQGLQFLFEYFSETQRNKGNFPGRFSGRQFSNSRSEMNVSTLELGDSALYLCASRLQGAPDTQYFGPGTRLTVL.

This clone was recorded many times. Here the CDR3 reads CASSNSLRGPYTGELFF. DNA for the CDR3: TGTGCCAGCTCAAACTCCTTACGAGGGCCCTACACCGGGGAGCTGTTTTTT. The chain has TRBV6-2 or TRBV6-3 and TRBJ2-2; D perhaps matches TRBD2 (5 bases). The CDR3 consists of 17 residues. Germline CDR1 is MNHEY and CDR2 is SVGEGT. The V and J ends lost 8 bases and 3 bases respectively, with 22 bases between them.

This clone was recorded many times. The chain couples TRBV24-1 to TRBJ1-4, with 7 bases that match TRBD1. V shed 4 bases, J shed 6 bases, and the junction held 7 bases outside the gene matches. Germline values: CDR1 KGHDR, CDR2 SFDVKD. The CDR3 contains 15 residues. CDR3 nucleotides: TGTGCCACCAGTGAAGGGGGCAGGGAGGATGAAAAACTGTTTTTT. It specifies CATSEGGREDEKLFF.

The rearrangement links TRBV4-1 to TRBJ2-5; 11 nucleotides line up with TRBD1. CDR3 size: 17 residues. J lost 1 base, V lost 0 bases, and 4 bases had no gene match. CDR1 and CDR2 (germline): MGHRA, YSYEKL. As DNA, the CDR3 is TGCGCCAGCAGCCAAGATTGGGGGACAGGGGGCCAAGAGACCCAGTACTTC. Translating gives CASSQDWGTGGQETQYF.

The sample holds many counts of this clone. V and J are TRBV28 and TRBJ1-5; the D is unclear. Trimming pared 9 bases from V and 4 bases from J, leaving 19 bases between. Germline V lookup: CDR1 MDHEN, CDR2 SYDVKM. CDR3 length equals 15 residues. The DNA of the CDR3 is TGTGCCAGTCGCCCCCCGGGGTCTAGGAATCAGCCCCAGCATTTT. It is translated as CASRPPGSRNQPQHF.

This clone has ten or more counts. The chain combines TRBV20-1 with TRBJ2-5; D gene unclear. The length of the CDR3 is 13 residues. The germline V gene has CDR1 DFQATT and CDR2 SNEGSKA (reference sequence). Trimming left V 1 base short and J 2 bases short, with 8 bases between. For the CDR3, the DNA is TGCAGTGCTAGAGTGGAACAGCAAGAGACCCAGTACTTC. Translation: CSARVEQQETQYF.

This clone was seen a handful of times. This chain connects TRBV5-4 to TRBJ1-1; D is ambiguous. The germline gives CDR1 SGHNT, CDR2 YYREEE (reference sequence). Trimming removed 4 bases at V and 7 bases at J, with 17 bases between. This CDR3 has 14 amino acids. The CDR3 protein is CASSRERVRSEAFF. CDR3 DNA sequence: TGTGCCAGCAGCCGTGAGCGGGTCCGGAGTGAAGCTTTCTTT.

In this sample, this clone turned up many times. The rearrangement joins TRBV11-3 to TRBJ1-2, with 11 bases aligning to TRBD1. There are 15 residues in the CDR3. V lost 3 bases, J lost 7 bases, and 7 bases stayed unmatched. The germline gives CDR1 SGHNT, CDR2 YENEEA. The CDR3 loop is CASSLDRGQGSGYTF. The CDR3 region has the DNA TGTGCCAGCAGCTTGGACAGGGGGCAAGGCTCTGGCTACACCTTC.

This clone was seen repeatedly, ten times or more. The sample has other DNA sequences that encode this CDR3 too. The chain joins TRBV24-1 to TRBJ1-4; D call uncertain. The CDR3 spans 17 residues. The germline V gene has CDR1 KGHDR and CDR2 SFDVKD. The ends were cut back, 6 bases at V and 0 bases at J, with 16 bases in the middle. The chain's CDR3 is CATSRLPLFTTNEKLFF. In nucleotides, the CDR3 is TGTGCCACCAGTAGGCTCCCTCTTTTTACAACTAATGAAAAACTGTTTTTT.

Only a few counts were recorded for this clone. The gene calls are TRBV19 and TRBJ1-4, with D possibly being TRBD1 (5 bases). Germline V lookup: CDR1 LNHDA, CDR2 SQIVND (reference sequence). The V end was cut by 7 bases, the J end by 8 bases, with 14 bases between. The CDR3 contains 13 residues. In DNA form, the CDR3 reads TGTGCCAGTAACCGGCAGGGAGGGGAAAAACTGTTTTTT. Translation gives CASNRQGGEKLFF.

This clone was counted many times. DNA for the CDR3: TGTGCCAGCAGGGGGACAGGGGGTCTTAATAGCAATCAGCCCCAGCATTTT. Its translation is CASRGTGGLNSNQPQHF. The chain links TRBV2 to TRBJ1-5; 11 bases line up with TRBD1. The CDR3 covers 17 residues. From germline, CDR1 is SNHLY and CDR2 FYNNEI. V was clipped by 6 bases and J by 0 bases; unmatched bases: 7.

V usage is TRBV12-3 or TRBV12-4 and J usage is TRBJ1-2; 7 positions match TRBD1. This CDR3 is built from 15 residues. Trimming removed 3 bases from V and 7 bases from J; junction bases left unmatched: 11. The CDR3 nucleotides read TGTGCCAGCAGTTTTAGTGACAGGGTCTTGGCTGGCTACACCTTC. Encoded protein: CASSFSDRVLAGYTF.

This sequence joins TRBV2 and TRBJ1-2, with D possibly being TRBD1 (5 bases). This CDR3 has 14 amino acids. Germline V CDR1 and CDR2: SNHLY, FYNNEI. V was trimmed by 6 bases and J by 9 bases, leaving 20 bases between them. The CDR3 DNA is TGTGCCAGCAGAGATCGGTACACCTACAGGTGCTACACCTTC. Its translation is CASRDRYTYRCYTF.

Many counts were recorded for this clone. The rearrangement joins TRBV12-3 or TRBV12-4 to TRBJ1-2; tentatively, D is TRBD1 (5 bases). This CDR3 has 15 amino acids. V was clipped by 6 bases and J by 0 bases, with 14 bases between them. CDR3 bases: TGTGCCAGCAGGGGGCGCGGTAGTACTAACTATGGCTACACCTTC. Protein: CASRGRGSTNYGYTF.

This clone was counted many times. V and J are TRBV9 and TRBJ1-1; perhaps TRBD1 as D (5 bases). The CDR3 length is 14 residues. V dropped 0 bases and J dropped 4 bases, with 10 bases sitting between them. Germline CDR1 reads SGDLS; CDR2 reads YYNGEE. The CDR3 region is CASSVGGGRTEAFF. The CDR3 DNA is TGTGCCAGCAGCGTAGGCGGGGGACGCACTGAAGCTTTCTTT. The entire variable domain, with the rest obtained from reference TRBV9 and TRBJ1-1, is as follows: DSGVTQTPKHLITATGQRVTLRCSPRSGDLSVYWYQQSLDQGLQFLIQYYNGEERAKGNILERFSAQQFPDLHSELNLSSLELGDSALYFCASSVGGGRTEAFFGQGTRLTVV.

The genes are TRBV9 and TRBJ2-7, with 7 positions matching TRBD2. This CDR3 has 14 amino acids. The trim removed 4 bases at V and 5 bases at J, leaving 9 bases unmatched. Germline CDR1 is SGDLS and CDR2 is YYNGEE. The CDR3 sequence is CASSPTTSYHEQYF. For the CDR3, the DNA is TGTGCCAGCAGCCCCACGACTAGCTATCACGAGCAGTACTTC.

There are a few counts of this clone. This chain joins TRBV6-2 or TRBV6-3 and TRBJ2-5; no clear D. Trimming stripped 0 bases from V and 7 bases from J, with 15 bases between. CDR1 MNHEY and CDR2 SVGEGT come from the germline V gene. The CDR3 consists of 15 residues. Here the CDR3 DNA reads TGTGCCAGCAGTTACTCAGACACACGCAAGGGGACCCAGTACTTC. As protein: CASSYSDTRKGTQYF.